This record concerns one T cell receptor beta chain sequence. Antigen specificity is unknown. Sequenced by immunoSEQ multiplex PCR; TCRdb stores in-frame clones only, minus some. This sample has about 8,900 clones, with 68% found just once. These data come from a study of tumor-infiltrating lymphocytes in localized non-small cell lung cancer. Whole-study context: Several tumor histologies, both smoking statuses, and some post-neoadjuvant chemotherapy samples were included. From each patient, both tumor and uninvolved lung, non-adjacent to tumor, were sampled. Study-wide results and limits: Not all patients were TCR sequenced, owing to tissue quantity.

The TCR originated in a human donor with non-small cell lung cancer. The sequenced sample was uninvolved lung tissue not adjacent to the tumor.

CDR3 region: CASSRDTSYEQYF. The CDR3 DNA is TGCGCCAGCAGCCGGGACACGTCTTACGAGCAGTACTTC. The chain couples TRBV5-1 to TRBJ2-7; tentatively, D is TRBD1 (6 bases). Germline-derived CDR1 and CDR2 are SGHRS and YFSETQ. V was shortened by 4 bases and J by 4 bases, with 12 bases between the two germline ends. This CDR3 is built from 13 residues. Full variable domain (missing parts from reference TRBV5-1 and TRBJ2-7): KAGVTQTPRYLIKTRGQQVTLSCSPISGHRSVSWYQQTPGQGLQFLFEYFSETQRNKGNFPGRFSGRQFSNSRSEMNVSTLELGDSALYLCASSRDTSYEQYFGPGTRLTVT.